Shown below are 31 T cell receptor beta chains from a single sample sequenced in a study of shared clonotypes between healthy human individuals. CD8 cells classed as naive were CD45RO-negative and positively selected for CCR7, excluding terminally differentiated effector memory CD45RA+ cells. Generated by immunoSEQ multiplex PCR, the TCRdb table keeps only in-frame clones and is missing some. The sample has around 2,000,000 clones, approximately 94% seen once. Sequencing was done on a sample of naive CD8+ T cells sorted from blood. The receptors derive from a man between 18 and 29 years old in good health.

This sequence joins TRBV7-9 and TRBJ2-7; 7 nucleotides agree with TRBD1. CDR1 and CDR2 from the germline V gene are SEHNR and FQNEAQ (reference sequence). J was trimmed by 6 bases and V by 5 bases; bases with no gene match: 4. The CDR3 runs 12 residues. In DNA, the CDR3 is TGTGCCAGCAGCCCCTACAGGGGCGAGCAGTACTTC. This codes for CASSPYRGEQYF.

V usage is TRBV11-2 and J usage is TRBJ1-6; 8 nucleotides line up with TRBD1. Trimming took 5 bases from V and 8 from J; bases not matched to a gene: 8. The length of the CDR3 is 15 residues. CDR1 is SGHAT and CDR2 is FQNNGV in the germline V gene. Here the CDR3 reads CASSAGQGVYSPLHF. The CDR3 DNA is TGTGCCAGCAGCGCCGGACAGGGAGTATATTCACCCCTCCACTTT.

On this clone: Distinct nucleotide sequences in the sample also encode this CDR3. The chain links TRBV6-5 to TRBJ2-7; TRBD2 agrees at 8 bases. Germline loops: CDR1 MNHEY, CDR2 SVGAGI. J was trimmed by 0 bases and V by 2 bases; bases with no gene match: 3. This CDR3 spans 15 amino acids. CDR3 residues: CASSYGAGGSYEQYF. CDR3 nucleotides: TGTGCCAGCAGTTACGGGGCGGGAGGCTCCTACGAGCAGTACTTC.

The chain's CDR3 is CASSLVLVPEETQYF. CDR3 nucleotide sequence: TGTGCCAGCAGCTTAGTTCTCGTTCCCGAAGAGACCCAGTACTTC. The gene calls are TRBV7-9 and TRBJ2-5; D not certain. CDR1 and CDR2 (germline): SEHNR, FQNEAQ (reference sequence). The CDR3 runs to 15 residues. The V and J ends lost 1 base and 3 bases respectively, with 12 bases between them.

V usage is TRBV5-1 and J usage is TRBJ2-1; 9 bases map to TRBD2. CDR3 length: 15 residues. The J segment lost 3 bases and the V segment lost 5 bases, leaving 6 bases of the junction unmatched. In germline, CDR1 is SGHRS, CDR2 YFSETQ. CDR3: CASRPVAGDYNEQFF. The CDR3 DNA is TGCGCCAGCAGACCCGTAGCGGGGGACTACAATGAGCAGTTCTTC.

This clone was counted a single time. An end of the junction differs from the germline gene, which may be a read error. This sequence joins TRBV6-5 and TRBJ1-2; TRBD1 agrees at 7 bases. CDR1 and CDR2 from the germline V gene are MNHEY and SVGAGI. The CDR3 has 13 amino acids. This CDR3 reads CASSYSEQGWIKF. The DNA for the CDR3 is TGTGCCAGCAGTTACTCTGAACAGGGGTGGATCAAATTC.

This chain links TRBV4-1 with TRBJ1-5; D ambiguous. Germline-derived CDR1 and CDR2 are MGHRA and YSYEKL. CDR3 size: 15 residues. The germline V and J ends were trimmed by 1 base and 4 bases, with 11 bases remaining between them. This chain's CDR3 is CASSQVSLLNQPQHF. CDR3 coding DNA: TGCGCCAGCAGCCAAGTGAGCCTTCTAAATCAGCCCCAGCATTTT.

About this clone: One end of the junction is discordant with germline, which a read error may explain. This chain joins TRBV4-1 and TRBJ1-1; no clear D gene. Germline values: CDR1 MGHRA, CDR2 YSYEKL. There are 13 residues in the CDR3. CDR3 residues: CASSLWDNTEAFF. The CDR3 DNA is TGTGCCAGCAGCTTGTGGGATAACACTGAAGCTTTCTTT.

The chain's CDR3 is CASSQDRRTDPNYGYTF. The CDR3 DNA follows: TGCGCCAGCAGCCAAGACAGGAGGACAGACCCTAACTATGGCTACACCTTC. The rearrangement uses TRBV4-1 and TRBJ1-2, with D perhaps TRBD1 (6 bases). The germline gives CDR1 MGHRA, CDR2 YSYEKL. The CDR3 consists of 17 residues. V dropped 0 bases and J dropped 0 bases, with 14 bases sitting between them.

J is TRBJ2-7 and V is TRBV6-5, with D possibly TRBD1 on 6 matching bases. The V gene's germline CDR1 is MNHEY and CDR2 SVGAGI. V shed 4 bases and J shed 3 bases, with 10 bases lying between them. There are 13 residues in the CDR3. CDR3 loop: CASSSGAYYEQYF. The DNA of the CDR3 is TGTGCCAGCAGTTCAGGGGCCTACTACGAGCAGTACTTC.

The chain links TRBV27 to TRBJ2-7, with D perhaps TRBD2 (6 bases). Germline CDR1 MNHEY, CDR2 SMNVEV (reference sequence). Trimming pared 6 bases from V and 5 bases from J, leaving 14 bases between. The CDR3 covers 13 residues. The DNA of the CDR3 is TGTGCCAGCAGAAATGGACTATTCCACGAGCAGTACTTC. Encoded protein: CASRNGLFHEQYF.

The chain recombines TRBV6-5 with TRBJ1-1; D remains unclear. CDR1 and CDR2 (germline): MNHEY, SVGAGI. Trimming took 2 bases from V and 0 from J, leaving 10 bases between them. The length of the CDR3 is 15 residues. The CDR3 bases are TGTGCCAGCAGTTACGGGCAGGAGATGAACACTGAAGCTTTCTTT. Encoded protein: CASSYGQEMNTEAFF.

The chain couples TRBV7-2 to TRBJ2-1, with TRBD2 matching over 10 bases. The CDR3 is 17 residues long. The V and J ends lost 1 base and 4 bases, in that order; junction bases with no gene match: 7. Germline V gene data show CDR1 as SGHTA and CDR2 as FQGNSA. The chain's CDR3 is CASSLGQREGLYNEQFF. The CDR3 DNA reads TGTGCCAGCAGCTTAGGTCAGCGGGAGGGCCTTTACAATGAGCAGTTCTTC.

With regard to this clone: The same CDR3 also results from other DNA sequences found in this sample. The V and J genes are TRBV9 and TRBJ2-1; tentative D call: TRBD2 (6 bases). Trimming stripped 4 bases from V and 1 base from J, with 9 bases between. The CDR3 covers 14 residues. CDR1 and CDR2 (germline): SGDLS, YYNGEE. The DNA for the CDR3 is TGTGCCAGCAGCCCAAGCGGGTCCTACAATGAGCAGTTCTTC. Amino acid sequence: CASSPSGSYNEQFF.

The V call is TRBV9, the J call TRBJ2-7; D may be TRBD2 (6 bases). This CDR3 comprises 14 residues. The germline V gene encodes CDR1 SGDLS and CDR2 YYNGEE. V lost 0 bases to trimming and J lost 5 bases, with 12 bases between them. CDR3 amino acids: CASSVGWLAHEQYF. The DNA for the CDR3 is TGTGCCAGCAGCGTAGGTTGGCTAGCGCACGAGCAGTACTTC.

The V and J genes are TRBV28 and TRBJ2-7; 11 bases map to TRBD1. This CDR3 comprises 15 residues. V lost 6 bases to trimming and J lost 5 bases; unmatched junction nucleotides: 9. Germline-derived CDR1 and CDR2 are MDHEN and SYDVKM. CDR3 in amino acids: CASSPMGQGGNEQYF. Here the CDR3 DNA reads TGTGCCAGCAGCCCTATGGGACAGGGGGGCAACGAGCAGTACTTC.

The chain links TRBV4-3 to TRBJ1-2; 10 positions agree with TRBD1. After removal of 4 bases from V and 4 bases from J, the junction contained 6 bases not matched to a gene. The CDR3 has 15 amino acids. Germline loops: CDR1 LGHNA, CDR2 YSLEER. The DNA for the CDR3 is TGCGCCAGCAGCCCAGGGACAGGGGAACCCTATGGCTACACCTTC. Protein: CASSPGTGEPYGYTF.

Written as DNA, the CDR3 is TGTGCCAGCAGTGTGGGACAGGGAAACGAGCAGTACTTC. Amino acids: CASSVGQGNEQYF. The genes are TRBV2 and TRBJ2-7; 9 bases align to TRBD1. The CDR3 contains 13 residues. Trimming at V came to 4 bases and at J to 5 bases, leaving 3 bases not matched to a gene. Germline V CDR1 and CDR2: SNHLY, FYNNEI.

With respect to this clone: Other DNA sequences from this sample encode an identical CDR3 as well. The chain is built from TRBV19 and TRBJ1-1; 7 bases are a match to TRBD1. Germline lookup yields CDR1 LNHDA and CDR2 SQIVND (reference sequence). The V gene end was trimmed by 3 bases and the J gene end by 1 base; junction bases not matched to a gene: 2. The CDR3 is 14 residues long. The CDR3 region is CASSIGQENTEAFF. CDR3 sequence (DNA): TGTGCCAGTAGTATTGGACAGGAGAACACTGAAGCTTTCTTT.

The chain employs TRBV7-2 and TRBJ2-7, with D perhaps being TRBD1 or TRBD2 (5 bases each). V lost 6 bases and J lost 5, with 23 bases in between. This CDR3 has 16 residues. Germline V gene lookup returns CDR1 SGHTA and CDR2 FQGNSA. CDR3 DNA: TGTGCCAGCAGTGAAGGCCTCCGGGACGGCCCACACGAGCAGTACTTC. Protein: CASSEGLRDGPHEQYF.

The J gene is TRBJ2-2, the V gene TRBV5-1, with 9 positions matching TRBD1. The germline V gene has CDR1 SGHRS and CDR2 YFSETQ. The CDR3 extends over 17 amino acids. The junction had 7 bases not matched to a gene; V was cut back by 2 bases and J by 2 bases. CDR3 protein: CASSLPRDRANTGELFF. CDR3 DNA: TGCGCCAGCAGCTTACCCAGGGACAGGGCTAACACCGGGGAGCTGTTTTTT.

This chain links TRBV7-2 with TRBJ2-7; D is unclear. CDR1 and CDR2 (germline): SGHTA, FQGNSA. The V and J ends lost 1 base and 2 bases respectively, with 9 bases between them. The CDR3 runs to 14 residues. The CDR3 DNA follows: TGTGCCAGCAGCTTAGAGGGCGGCCCCTACGAGCAGTACTTC. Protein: CASSLEGGPYEQYF.

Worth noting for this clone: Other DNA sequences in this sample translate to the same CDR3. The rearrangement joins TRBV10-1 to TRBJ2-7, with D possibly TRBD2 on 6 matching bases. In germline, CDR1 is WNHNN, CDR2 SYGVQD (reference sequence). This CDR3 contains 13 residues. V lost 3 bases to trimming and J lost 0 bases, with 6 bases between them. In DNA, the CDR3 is TGCGCCAGCAGTGACGGGAGCTCCTACGAGCAGTACTTC. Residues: CASSDGSSYEQYF.

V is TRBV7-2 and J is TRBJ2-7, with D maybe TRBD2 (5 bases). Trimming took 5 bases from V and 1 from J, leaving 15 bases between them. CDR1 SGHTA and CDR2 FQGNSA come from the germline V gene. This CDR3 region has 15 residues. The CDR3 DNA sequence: TGTGCCAGCAGCCTCAGAGGTGGACTTTCCTACGAGCAGTACTTC. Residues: CASSLRGGLSYEQYF.

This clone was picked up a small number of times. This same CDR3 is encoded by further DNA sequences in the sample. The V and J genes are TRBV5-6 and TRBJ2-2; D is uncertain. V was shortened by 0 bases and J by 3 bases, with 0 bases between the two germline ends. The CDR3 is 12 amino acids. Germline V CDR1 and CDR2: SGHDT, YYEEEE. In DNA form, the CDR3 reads TGTGCCAGCAGCTTGGACACCGGGGAGCTGTTTTTT. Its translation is CASSLDTGELFF.

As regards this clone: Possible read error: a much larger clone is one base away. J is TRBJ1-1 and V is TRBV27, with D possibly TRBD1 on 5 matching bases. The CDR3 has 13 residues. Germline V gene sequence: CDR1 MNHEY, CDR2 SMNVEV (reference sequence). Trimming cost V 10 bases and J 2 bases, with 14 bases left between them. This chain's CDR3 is CANSATGNTEAFF. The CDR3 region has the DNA TGTGCCAACAGCGCAACAGGCAACACTGAAGCTTTCTTT.

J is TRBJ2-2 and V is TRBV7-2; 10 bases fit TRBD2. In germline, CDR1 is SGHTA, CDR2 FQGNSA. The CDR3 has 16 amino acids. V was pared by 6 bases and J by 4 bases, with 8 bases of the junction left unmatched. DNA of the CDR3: TGTGCCAGCAGTCCAGCGGGGGGGCCCTCCACCGGGGAGCTGTTTTTT. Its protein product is CASSPAGGPSTGELFF.

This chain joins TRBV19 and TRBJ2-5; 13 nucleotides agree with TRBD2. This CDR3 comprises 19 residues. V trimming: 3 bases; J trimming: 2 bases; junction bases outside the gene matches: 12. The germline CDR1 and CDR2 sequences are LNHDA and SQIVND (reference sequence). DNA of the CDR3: TGTGCCAGTAGTATCGGACTAGCGGGAGTGTTGGGGCTTCAAGAGACCCAGTACTTC. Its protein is CASSIGLAGVLGLQETQYF.

The DNA for the CDR3 is TGTGCCAGCAGCTCAGCCGGGACAGGAGGATACAATGAGCAGTTCTTC. As protein: CASSSAGTGGYNEQFF. The chain combines TRBV7-2 with TRBJ2-1; the match to TRBD1 covers 8 bases. Germline loops: CDR1 SGHTA, CDR2 FQGNSA. The CDR3 runs to 16 residues. Trimming took 4 bases from V and 4 from J; bases not matched to a gene: 9.

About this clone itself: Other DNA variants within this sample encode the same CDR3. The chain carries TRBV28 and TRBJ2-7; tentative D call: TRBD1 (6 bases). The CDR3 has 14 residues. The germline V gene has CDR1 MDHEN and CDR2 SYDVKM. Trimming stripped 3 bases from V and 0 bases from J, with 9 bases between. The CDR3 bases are TGTGCCAGCAGTTTCAGGGGAGTCTCCTACGAGCAGTACTTC. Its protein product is CASSFRGVSYEQYF.

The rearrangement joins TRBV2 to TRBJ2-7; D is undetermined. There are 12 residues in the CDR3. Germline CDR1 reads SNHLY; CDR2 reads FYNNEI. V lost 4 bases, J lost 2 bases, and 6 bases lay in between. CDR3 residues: CASSVTAYEQYF. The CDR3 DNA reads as TGTGCCAGCAGTGTGACGGCCTACGAGCAGTACTTC.